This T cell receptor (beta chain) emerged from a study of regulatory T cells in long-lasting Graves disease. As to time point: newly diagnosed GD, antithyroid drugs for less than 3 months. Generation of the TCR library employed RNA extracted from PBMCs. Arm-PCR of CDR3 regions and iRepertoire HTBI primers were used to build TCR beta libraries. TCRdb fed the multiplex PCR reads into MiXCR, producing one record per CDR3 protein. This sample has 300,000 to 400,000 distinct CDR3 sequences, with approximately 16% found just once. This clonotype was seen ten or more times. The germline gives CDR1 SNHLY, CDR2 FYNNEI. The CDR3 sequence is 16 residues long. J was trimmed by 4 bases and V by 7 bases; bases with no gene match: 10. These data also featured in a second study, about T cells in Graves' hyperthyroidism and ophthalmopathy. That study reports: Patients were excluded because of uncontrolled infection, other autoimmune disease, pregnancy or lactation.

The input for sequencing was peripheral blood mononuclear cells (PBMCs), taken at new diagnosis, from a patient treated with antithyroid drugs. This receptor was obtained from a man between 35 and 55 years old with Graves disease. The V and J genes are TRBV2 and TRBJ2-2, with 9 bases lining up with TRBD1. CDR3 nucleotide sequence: TGTGCCAGCAACTTAGGTACAGGGGGCATCACCGGGGAGCTGTTTTTT. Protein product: CASNLGTGGITGELFF.